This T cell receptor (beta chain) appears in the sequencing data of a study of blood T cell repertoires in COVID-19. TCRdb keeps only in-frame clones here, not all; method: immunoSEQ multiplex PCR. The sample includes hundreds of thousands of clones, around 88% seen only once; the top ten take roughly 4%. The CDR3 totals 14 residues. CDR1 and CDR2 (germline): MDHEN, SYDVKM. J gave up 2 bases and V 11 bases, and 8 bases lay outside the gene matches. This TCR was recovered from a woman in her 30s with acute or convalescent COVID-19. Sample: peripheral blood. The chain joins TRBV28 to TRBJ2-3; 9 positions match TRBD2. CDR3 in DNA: TGTGCCGGCCAGGAGCGGGGGGTCACAGATACGCAGTATTTT. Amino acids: CAGQERGVTDTQYF.